This T cell receptor (beta chain) derives from a study of blood T cell repertoires in COVID-19 (TCRdb year 2020). The study in broad terms: Samples from collaborators originated in the United States, Italy and Spain and spanned both the acute and convalescent phases of COVID-19. The prospective study material was composed of cDNA or gDNA derived from T cells, B-cell-depleted T cells, or PBMCs. Deeply sampled blood TCRbeta repertoires from subjects exposed to, actively infected with, or recovered from COVID-19 were included in the dataset. A freely available public database, intended as a resource for researchers studying the immune response to SARS-CoV-2, is where the repertoires were released. The samples were drawn from two sources: the first 160 participants of the ongoing ImmuneRACE study, and 1,254 subjects contributed by 6 global collaborators. Nearly every sample came with metadata listing a de-identified subject ID, COVID-19 status, age in years and sex. Where HLA class I and class II types were available, the types were taken from metadata supplied by the sample provider, not from assay-based typing. Paper-wide results and their limitations: How much clinical and demographic metadata was included differed by source and by participant, and the metadata was provided uncurated.

Whole blood was collected in K2EDTA tubes by collaborating institutions according to the institutions' own protocols. Collaborator samples were shipped for TCRbeta analysis as frozen whole blood, isolated PBMCs, or DNA extracted from either sample type. Germline trimming amounts to 4 bases on V and 8 bases on J, with 7 as the count of junction bases outside the gene matches. The germline V gene (reference sequence) yields MNHNY for CDR1 and SVGAGI for CDR2. Counted from cysteine to phenylalanine, this CDR3 has 14 amino acids. Only the CDR3 portion is preserved as DNA: 42 bases, with reading frame beginning at the first base. Points on this clone: Its antigen target is currently unknown. The sample holds no much larger clone one base away, and base qualities are not on file.

TCRbeta CDR3 regions were amplified from genomic DNA using the immunoSEQ Assay, a bias-controlled multiplex PCR. As for how the authors treated the data: The number of nucleated cells in each sample was estimated by amplification of reference gene primers within the assay. To quantify the absolute abundance of each unique TCRbeta CDR3 rearrangement, sequence reads were collapsed and filtered. For each sample, productive Simpson clonality was calculated as the square root of Simpson's diversity index across productive rearrangements. TCRdb holds this immuneACCESS table with in-frame rearrangements only. Some clones are missing; in checked studies, unresolved V genes explain under half, and the rest has no known cause. V, J and clone size were drawn from that table, and D and trimming were deduced from the DNA. For this sample there are 270,000 or so clones; over 75% appear just once. The ten biggest clones cover 13% of the sample.

The chain couples TRBV6-6 to TRBJ2-1, with TRBD2 identical over 8 junction bases. This clonotype was sampled from a human donor in a cohort sampled during active COVID-19. The sequenced sample consisted of peripheral blood. The CDR3 is CASSLLTSGDEQFF. The DNA sequence is given as TGTGCCAGCAGTTTGCTCACTAGCGGCGATGAGCAGTTCTTC.